The sequence of this T cell receptor (beta chain) was determined in a study of blood T cell repertoires in COVID-19. About the study: COVID-19 samples from acute and convalescent phases originated in the United States, Italy and Spain.

As handled by the study authors: Scientists estimated how many nucleated cells there were by amplifying reference gene primers. Profiling relied on immunoSEQ multiplex PCR, and the TCRdb table lists in-frame clones only, not all of them. V and J calls plus clone size are reproduced from that table; the DNA served to infer D and trimming. This sample has under 140,000 clones, with nearly 90% found just once. The V and J ends lost 3 bases and 7 bases respectively, with 9 bases between them. Germline CDR1 is LNHNV and CDR2 is YYDKDF (reference sequence). This CDR3 has 12 amino acids. The clonotype was recovered from a human donor in a cohort sampled during active COVID-19. The chain employs TRBV15 and TRBJ2-5; no clear D gene. The sample consisted of peripheral blood. The CDR3 sequence is CATSRGSGTQYF. CDR3 coding DNA: TGTGCCACCAGCAGGGGCTCCGGGACCCAGTACTTC.